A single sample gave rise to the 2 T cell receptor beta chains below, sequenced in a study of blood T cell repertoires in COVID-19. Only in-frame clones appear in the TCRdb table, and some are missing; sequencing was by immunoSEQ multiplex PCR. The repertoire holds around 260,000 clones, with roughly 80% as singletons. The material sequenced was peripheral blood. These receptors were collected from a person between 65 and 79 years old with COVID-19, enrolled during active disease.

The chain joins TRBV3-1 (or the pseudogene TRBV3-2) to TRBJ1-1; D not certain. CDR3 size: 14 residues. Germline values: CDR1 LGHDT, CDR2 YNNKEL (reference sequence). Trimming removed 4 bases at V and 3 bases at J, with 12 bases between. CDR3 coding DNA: TGTGCCAGCAGCCTTTCCTCCGGGTACACTGAAGCTTTCTTT. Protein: CASSLSSGYTEAFF.

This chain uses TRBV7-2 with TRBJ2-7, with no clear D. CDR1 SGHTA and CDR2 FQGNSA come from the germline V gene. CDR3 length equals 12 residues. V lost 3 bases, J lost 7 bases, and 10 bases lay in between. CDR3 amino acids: CASSLGLVEQYF. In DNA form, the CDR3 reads TGTGCCAGCAGCTTGGGTCTAGTGGAGCAGTACTTC.